These 26 T cell receptor beta chains share one sample of origin, sequenced in a study of blood T cell repertoires in COVID-19. Measured with immunoSEQ multiplex PCR; TCRdb has only the in-frame clones, and not every one. Of roughly 84,000 clones listed, over 70% are singletons. Material: peripheral blood. The receptors shown here come from a woman in her fifties or sixties with acute or convalescent COVID-19.

The chain combines TRBV6-5 with TRBJ2-7; 9 nucleotides align to TRBD1. There are 15 residues in the CDR3. Germline CDR1 and CDR2: MNHEY and SVGAGI. The ends lost 6 bases at V and 5 bases at J; junction bases unmatched: 11. CDR3 in amino acids: CASSSGDRVGNEQYF. CDR3 sequence (DNA): TGTGCCAGCAGCTCAGGGGACAGGGTTGGGAACGAGCAGTACTTC.

V and J are TRBV18 and TRBJ1-2, with TRBD1 identical over 9 bases. Germline loops: CDR1 KGHSH, CDR2 LQKENI. V shed 2 bases and J 5 bases; nucleotides not matched to a gene: 3. The CDR3 loop spans 14 amino acids. This CDR3 is CASSPATGGYGYTF. The DNA of the CDR3 is TGTGCCAGCTCACCAGCGACAGGGGGGTATGGCTACACCTTC.

In nucleotides, the CDR3 is TGTGCCACCGGCGCCAGGACCGGGGAGCTGTTTTTT. Translation: CATGARTGELFF. The chain employs TRBV24-1 and TRBJ2-2, with D uncertain. Germline values: CDR1 KGHDR, CDR2 SFDVKD. The V end was cut by 9 bases, the J end by 5 bases, with 9 bases between. The CDR3 runs to 12 residues.

This sequence joins TRBV3-1 (or the pseudogene TRBV3-2) and TRBJ1-1, with TRBD1 as a possible D gene (6 bases). V lost 4 bases and J 1 base, leaving 10 bases between the germline ends. The CDR3 spans 14 residues. CDR1 is LGHDT, CDR2 YNNKEL, per germline (reference sequence). CDR3 sequence: CASSLGQTNTEAFF. The CDR3 nucleotides are TGTGCCAGCAGCCTTGGACAGACGAACACTGAAGCTTTCTTT.

The rearrangement uses TRBV4-2 and TRBJ2-2; weak D call: TRBD2 (6 bases). From germline, CDR1 is LGHNA and CDR2 YNFKEQ. V lost 2 bases to trimming and J lost 6 bases, with 19 bases between them. The CDR3 contains 17 residues. In DNA form, the CDR3 reads TGTGCCAGCAGCCAATCCGCTATGGGGGGAGAGGCCGGGGAGCTGTTTTTT. This gives the protein CASSQSAMGGEAGELFF.

The chain carries TRBV6-5 and TRBJ2-2, with a possible D match to TRBD1 (5 bases). V shed 4 bases and J shed 4 bases, with 13 bases lying between them. Germline lookup yields CDR1 MNHEY and CDR2 SVGAGI. CDR3 length equals 15 residues. The CDR3 DNA is TGTGCCAGCAGTTCCCGTCAGGGATCCACCGGGGAGCTGTTTTTT. It encodes CASSSRQGSTGELFF.

The chain uses TRBV4-2 and TRBJ1-3; D unclear. With 11 bases removed from V and 0 bases from J, the gap between germline ends came to 17 bases. Germline V gene data show CDR1 as LGHNA and CDR2 as YNFKEQ. This CDR3 has 15 amino acids. The CDR3 sequence is CAFRETMSSGNTIYF. The CDR3 DNA follows: TGTGCCTTTCGGGAAACGATGAGCTCTGGAAACACCATATATTTT.

The chain recombines TRBV7-9 with TRBJ1-5; the D gene is possibly TRBD1 (6 bases). Germline V gene lookup returns CDR1 SEHNR and CDR2 FQNEAQ (reference sequence). The CDR3 consists of 13 residues. V lost 5 bases and J lost 11, with 16 bases in between. The CDR3 DNA sequence: TGTGCCAGCAGCCCCCCCGGGACATCGGCCCAGCATTTT. Its translation: CASSPPGTSAQHF. Combining the CDR3 with reference TRBV7-9 and TRBJ1-5 gives the whole variable domain DTGVSQNPRHKITKRGQNVTFRCDPISEHNRLYWYRQTLGQGPEFLTYFQNEAQLEKSRLLSDRFSAERPKGSFSTLEIQRTEQGDSAMYLCASSPPGTSAQHFGDGTRLSIL.

This chain links TRBV9 with TRBJ2-5, with 10 bases aligning to TRBD2. Germline CDR1 SGDLS, CDR2 YYNGEE. The CDR3 is 15 amino acids. Trimming at V came to 4 bases and at J to 6 bases, leaving 9 bases not matched to a gene. The CDR3 protein is CASSSSAGGPQTQYF. In DNA, the CDR3 is TGTGCCAGCAGCTCCTCAGCGGGGGGGCCGCAGACCCAGTACTTC.

The chain recombines TRBV6-5 with TRBJ1-1; a possible D gene is TRBD1 (5 bases). CDR1 is MNHEY, CDR2 SVGAGI, per germline. The V gene lost 4 bases and the J gene lost 4 bases, with 16 bases spanning the gap. The CDR3 sequence is 15 residues long. The DNA for the CDR3 is TGTGCCAGCAGTTCCCTCAGGGTGGGAGGCACTGAAGCTTTCTTT. Translating gives CASSSLRVGGTEAFF.

The rearrangement joins TRBV28 to TRBJ1-1; D is possibly TRBD1 (6 bases). The CDR3 is made up of 12 amino acids. The V gene's germline CDR1 is MDHEN and CDR2 SYDVKM. V was clipped by 7 bases and J by 7 bases, with 13 bases between them. CDR3 DNA sequence: TGTGCCAGCACCCTGACAGGATATGAAGCTTTCTTT. Residues: CASTLTGYEAFF.

The V and J genes are TRBV6-5 and TRBJ1-5; tentatively, D is TRBD1 (5 bases). The CDR3 totals 14 residues. Germline V gives CDR1 MNHEY, CDR2 SVGAGI. V lost 7 bases to trimming and J lost 1 base, with 11 bases between them. The CDR3 sequence: CASNLQASNQPQHF. CDR3 nucleotides: TGTGCCAGCAACCTACAGGCCAGCAATCAGCCCCAGCATTTT.

This clone was recorded only once. CDR3 nucleotide sequence: TGTGCCAGCAGTGAACAAGGAAGGCGGGCTGGAAACACCATATATTTT. This codes for CASSEQGRRAGNTIYF. The chain combines TRBV6-1 with TRBJ1-3; D gene ambiguous. This CDR3 is built from 16 residues. Per the germline V gene, CDR1 is MNHNS and CDR2 is SASEGT. The V end was cut by 2 bases, the J end by 2 bases, with 13 bases between.

V gene TRBV4-1 combines with J gene TRBJ2-7; tentatively, D is TRBD2 (5 bases). Germline V gives CDR1 MGHRA, CDR2 YSYEKL. Trimming cost V 1 base and J 6 bases, with 13 bases left between them. This CDR3 contains 14 residues. Here the CDR3 DNA reads TGCGCCAGCAGCCAAGGGCAGACGGGGAGCGAGCAGTACTTC. Its protein is CASSQGQTGSEQYF.

The V and J genes are TRBV28 and TRBJ1-3; tentatively, D is TRBD1 (5 bases). The V and J ends lost 6 bases and 4 bases respectively, with 19 bases between them. Per germline, CDR1 MDHEN and CDR2 SYDVKM. This CDR3 contains 16 residues. CDR3 in DNA: TGTGCCAGCAGCGCACCTTACGGGGGGGTGGGAAACACCATATATTTT. Protein product: CASSAPYGGVGNTIYF.

The chain combines TRBV5-4 with TRBJ2-3; perhaps TRBD1 as D (5 bases). V lost 3 bases and J 5 bases, leaving 16 bases between the germline ends. The CDR3 length is 15 residues. CDR1 SGHNT and CDR2 YYREEE come from the germline V gene (reference sequence). CDR3 nucleotides: TGTGCCAGCAGCTGGGCCAAAGGGGCCGGAGATACGCAGTATTTT. Amino acid sequence: CASSWAKGAGDTQYF. Variable domain in full (rest from reference TRBV5-4 and TRBJ2-3): ETGVTQSPTHLIKTRGQQVTLRCSSQSGHNTVSWYQQALGQGPQFIFQYYREEENGRGNFPPRFSGLQFPNYSSELNVNALELDDSALYLCASSWAKGAGDTQYFGPGTRLTVL.

The V call is TRBV6-4, the J call TRBJ2-1; D uncertain. CDR3 size: 13 residues. V lost 6 bases and J 7 bases, leaving 13 bases between the germline ends. CDR1 is MRHNA and CDR2 is SNTAGT in the germline V gene. The CDR3 DNA reads as TGTGCCAGCAGCCTAAGCAGAGGAAATGAGCAGTTCTTC. Its protein product is CASSLSRGNEQFF.

V and J are TRBV15 and TRBJ1-2; D is possibly TRBD1 (5 bases). V lost 6 bases and J 4 bases, leaving 15 bases between the germline ends. This CDR3 contains 14 residues. CDR1 is LNHNV and CDR2 is YYDKDF in the germline V gene (reference sequence). The CDR3 region has the DNA TGTGCCACCAGAGGCCTCCACGGGGGCTATGGCTACACCTTC. Protein product: CATRGLHGGYGYTF. Combining the CDR3 with reference TRBV15 and TRBJ1-2 gives the whole variable domain DAMVIQNPRYQVTQFGKPVTLSCSQTLNHNVMYWYQQKSSQAPKLLFHYYDKDFNNEADTPDNFQSRRPNTSFCFLDIRSPGLGDTAMYLCATRGLHGGYGYTFGSGTRLTVV.

The gene calls are TRBV19 and TRBJ2-7; 9 nucleotides align to TRBD1. This CDR3 spans 17 amino acids. The germline CDR1 and CDR2 sequences are LNHDA and SQIVND (reference sequence). After removal of 5 bases from V and 1 base from J, the junction contained 12 bases not matched to a gene. The CDR3 spells CASSVLGQGIGSYEQYF. The CDR3 DNA reads as TGTGCCAGTAGTGTTTTGGGACAGGGAATTGGGTCCTACGAGCAGTACTTC.

The chain combines TRBV19 with TRBJ1-5; D is perhaps TRBD1 (5 bases). V lost 5 bases to trimming and J lost 0 bases, with 17 bases between them. Per the germline V gene, CDR1 is LNHDA and CDR2 is SQIVND (reference sequence). CDR3 size: 17 residues. CDR3 nucleotide sequence: TGTGCCAGTAGTCCCACCCCTTCGGACACTAGCAATCAGCCCCAGCATTTT. Translation: CASSPTPSDTSNQPQHF.

The rearrangement links TRBV5-6 to TRBJ2-5, with 7 positions matching TRBD1. This CDR3 has 15 amino acids. Germline V gene lookup returns CDR1 SGHDT and CDR2 YYEEEE. Germline trimming cut 4 bases from V and 4 bases from J; bases unmatched to any gene: 10. The CDR3 coding sequence is TGTGCCAGCAGCCTGAGGACAGGTGTAGGAGAGACCCAGTACTTC. Protein product: CASSLRTGVGETQYF.

This clone was seen only a few times. The chain is built from TRBV4-1 and TRBJ2-3; TRBD2 matches 10 bases. V lost 2 bases to trimming and J lost 4 bases; unmatched junction nucleotides: 6. CDR3 length equals 16 residues. The germline CDR1 and CDR2 sequences are MGHRA and YSYEKL. The CDR3 spells CASSQSERGGPDTQYF. The CDR3 DNA reads TGCGCCAGCAGCCAAAGTGAGCGGGGGGGCCCAGATACGCAGTATTTT.

V is TRBV4-3 and J is TRBJ1-2; D unclear. The length of the CDR3 is 13 residues. Trimming shortened V by 1 base and J by 4 bases, and 7 bases separated the two germline ends. Germline assignment: CDR1 LGHNA and CDR2 YSLEER. The DNA for the CDR3 is TGCGCCAGCAGCCAAGGGCAGGTCTATGGCTACACCTTC. Its protein product is CASSQGQVYGYTF.

There are a few counts of this clone. This chain joins TRBV28 and TRBJ1-5; 7 bases align to TRBD1. From germline, CDR1 is MDHEN and CDR2 SYDVKM. This CDR3 has 13 residues. Unmatched junction bases numbered 4, after V lost 5 bases and J lost 6 bases. CDR3 coding DNA: TGTGCCAGCAGTGACAGGGCAACTCAGCCCCAGCATTTT. It is translated as CASSDRATQPQHF.

Of note for this clone: This sample also contains other DNA sequences that code for the same CDR3. The chain carries TRBV9 and TRBJ1-5; D uncertain. This CDR3 has 14 residues. The V gene lost 0 bases and the J gene lost 3 bases, with 7 bases spanning the gap. The germline gives CDR1 SGDLS, CDR2 YYNGEE. CDR3 loop: CASSVDGSNQPQHF. The CDR3 DNA sequence: TGTGCCAGCAGCGTAGACGGTTCCAATCAGCCCCAGCATTTT.

The chain links TRBV5-8 to TRBJ2-1; 8 bases fit TRBD2. The V segment lost 3 bases and the J segment 6 bases; nucleotides outside the gene matches: 2. There are 13 residues in the CDR3. In germline, CDR1 is SGHTS, CDR2 YDEGEE. The CDR3 DNA follows: TGTGCCAGCAGCTCCGGGACTAGCAATGAGCAGTTCTTC. This translates into CASSSGTSNEQFF.